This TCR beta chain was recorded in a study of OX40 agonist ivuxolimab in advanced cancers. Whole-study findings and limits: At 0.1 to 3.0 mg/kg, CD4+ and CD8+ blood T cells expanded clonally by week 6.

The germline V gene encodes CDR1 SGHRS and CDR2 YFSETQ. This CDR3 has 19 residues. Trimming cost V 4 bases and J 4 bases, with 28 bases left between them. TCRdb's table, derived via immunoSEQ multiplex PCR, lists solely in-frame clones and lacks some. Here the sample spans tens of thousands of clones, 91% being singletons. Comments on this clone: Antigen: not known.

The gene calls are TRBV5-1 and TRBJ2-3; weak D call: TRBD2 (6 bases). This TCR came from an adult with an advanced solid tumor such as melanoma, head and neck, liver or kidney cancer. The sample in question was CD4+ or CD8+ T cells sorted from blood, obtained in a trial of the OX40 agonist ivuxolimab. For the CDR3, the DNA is TGCGCCAGCAGCAGACCTTTGGGGTCTGCGGGGACGCCGGCAGATACGCAGTATTTT. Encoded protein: CASSRPLGSAGTPADTQYF.